What follows are 2 T cell receptor beta chains derived from one specimen sequenced in a study of graft-versus-host responses after intestinal transplantation. Processing released intraepithelial and lamina propria lymphocytes from the graft tissue. The protocol was immunoSEQ multiplex PCR, while the TCRdb copy is restricted to in-frame clones and leaves out a portion. The data contain more than 50,000 clones, about nine tenths of them singletons. This material consisted of ileum tissue, taken less than 400 days after transplant. The receptors were sampled from a human patient who received an intestinal transplant, so some T cells may come from the graft donor.

The genes are TRBV15 and TRBJ1-2; D is undetermined. With 5 bases removed from V and 4 bases from J, the gap between germline ends came to 17 bases. This CDR3 is 15 amino acids long. Germline V gene sequence: CDR1 LNHNV, CDR2 YYDKDF (reference sequence). The CDR3 loop is CATSGLNTAFYGYTF. CDR3 in DNA: TGTGCCACCAGCGGATTAAATACAGCCTTCTATGGCTACACCTTC.

The chain has TRBV5-6 and TRBJ2-3, with D perhaps TRBD1 (6 bases). CDR1 and CDR2 from the germline V gene are SGHDT and YYEEEE. This CDR3 comprises 14 residues. Trimming removed 0 bases from V and 5 bases from J, with 10 bases in between. In DNA, the CDR3 is TGTGCCAGCAGCTTGGAACAGGGTGAAGATACGCAGTATTTT. This gives the protein CASSLEQGEDTQYF.